This is a list of T cell receptor beta chains from one sample in a study of metastatic and nonmetastatic thyroid tumors. From the PCR reads, TCRdb re-called clones with MiXCR. The repertoire includes 43,000 or so clones, about 4% of them detected once, and roughly a tenth sits in the top ten. Sequenced sample: blood. The source of these receptors is a female donor with papillary thyroid cancer or a benign thyroid nodule (not recorded which). Some clones in this sample may be carry-over from other donors' samples. Each CDR3 is given with its conserved first and last residue. The D gene is left open where the match is weak. Expanded clones get a size class; other rows say once, few or many, or leave the size out.

D gene,V gene,J gene,clone size,CDR3 protein,CDR3 DNA
TRBD2,TRBV20-1,TRBJ2-2,many,CSARDLAGDTGELFF,TGCAGTGCTAGAGATCTAGCGGGGGACACCGGGGAGCTGTTTTTT
-,TRBV29-1,TRBJ2-7,many,CSVEYPFGSYEQYF,TGCAGCGTTGAGTACCCATTCGGCTCCTACGAGCAGTACTTC
TRBD1,TRBV12-3/TRBV12-4,TRBJ2-1,many,CAGSYSGGTGQFF,TGTGCCGGCAGTTACTCAGGGGGCACTGGGCAGTTCTTC
-,TRBV20-1,TRBJ1-6,few,CSAPPAGGGNSPLHF,TGCAGTGCCCCGCCTGCGGGTGGAGGAAATTCACCCCTCCACTTT
TRBD1,TRBV6-5,TRBJ2-7,few,CASSWGQGTYEQYF,TGTGCCAGCAGTTGGGGACAGGGGACCTACGAGCAGTACTTC
-,TRBV15,TRBJ2-2,many,CATHSGGVSVPRHIENTGELFF,TGTGCCACCCATTCGGGCGGAGTGTCGGTTCCCCGACATATAGAGAACACCGGGGAGCTGTTTTTT
-,TRBV5-8,TRBJ2-5,few,CATSGREPQETQYF,TGTGCCACATCCGGGCGGGAACCGCAAGAGACCCAGTACTTC
TRBD1,TRBV7-7,TRBJ2-7,many,CASSLTGDYEQYF,TGTGCTAGCAGCTTGACAGGGGACTACGAGCAGTACTTC
TRBD1,TRBV27,TRBJ1-6,medium-sized,CASSLLQPGQYNSPLHF,TGTGCCAGCAGTTTATTACAACCGGGACAGTATAATTCACCCCTCCACTTT
TRBD1,TRBV7-2,TRBJ2-2,many,CASSLTGVFLTGELFF,TGTGCCAGCAGCCTAACAGGGGTATTTCTTACCGGGGAGCTGTTTTTT
TRBD2,TRBV27,TRBJ2-7,many,CASRPTSGYYEQYF,TGTGCCAGCAGACCGACTAGCGGTTACTACGAGCAGTACTTC
TRBD2,TRBV7-8,TRBJ2-7,-,CASSTQAGGSYEQYF,TGTGCCAGCAGCACCCAAGCGGGAGGCTCCTACGAGCAGTACTTC
-,TRBV7-3,TRBJ2-1,few,CASSPSGSRAVRDEQFF,TGTGCCAGCAGCCCATCCGGGTCCCGGGCCGTCCGCGATGAGCAGTTCTTC
TRBD2,TRBV6-1,TRBJ2-7,many,CASSEGVGRGSYEQYF,TGTGCCAGCAGTGAAGGGGTCGGGAGGGGGTCCTACGAGCAGTACTTC
TRBD1,TRBV5-1,TRBJ2-5,many,CASSLAGTGGSGTQYF,TGCGCCAGCAGCTTGGCCGGGACAGGGGGCTCTGGGACCCAGTACTTC
TRBD1,TRBV6-5,TRBJ1-5,-,CASSYSGTGGQPQHF,TGTGCCAGCAGTTACTCCGGGACAGGGGGTCAGCCCCAGCATTTT
-,TRBV9,TRBJ1-3,many,CASSVEVGYSGNTIYF,TGTGCCAGCAGCGTCGAAGTCGGCTACTCTGGAAACACCATATATTTT
TRBD1,TRBV30,TRBJ2-2,many,CAWGTGGLGELFF,TGTGCCTGGGGGACAGGGGGGTTAGGGGAGCTGTTTTTT
TRBD1,TRBV5-1,TRBJ1-2,many,CARTGGDALYGYTF,TGCGCCAGGACAGGGGGCGATGCTCTCTATGGCTACACCTTC
-,TRBV7-9,TRBJ1-1,few,CAGSRQENTEAFF,TGTGCCGGTAGCAGGCAGGAAAACACTGAAGCTTTCTTT
-,TRBV3-1,TRBJ1-4,many,CASSQGDREKLFF,TGTGCCAGCAGCCAGGGTGACAGGGAAAAACTGTTTTTT
-,TRBV19,TRBJ2-3,many,CASSNTDTQYF,TGTGCCAGTAGTAACACAGATACGCAGTATTTT
-,TRBV6-1,TRBJ2-7,medium-sized,CASSQRQAVAYEQYF,TGTGCCAGCAGCCAACGACAGGCGGTAGCCTACGAGCAGTACTTC
-,TRBV6-4,TRBJ2-7,many,CASSEEPGYEQYF,TGTGCCAGCAGTGAGGAGCCTGGCTACGAGCAGTACTTC
TRBD2,TRBV6-2/TRBV6-3,TRBJ2-7,many,CASSLSSGNEQYF,TGTGCCAGCAGTTTGAGTAGCGGGAACGAGCAGTACTTC
-,TRBV20-1,TRBJ2-7,few,CSARGLRDPNEQYF,TGCAGTGCTAGAGGACTCCGGGACCCTAACGAGCAGTACTTC
-,TRBV7-9,TRBJ1-6,many,CASAGTALNSPLHF,TGTGCCAGCGCCGGGACTGCGCTTAATTCACCCCTCCACTTT
TRBD1,TRBV5-1,TRBJ2-2,many,CASRPGTGATGELFF,TGCGCCAGCAGGCCCGGGACAGGGGCGACCGGGGAGCTGTTTTTT
-,TRBV12-3/TRBV12-4,TRBJ1-5,few,CASSPPGAGSGEPRHF,TGTGCCAGCAGTCCCCCTGGGGCCGGCTCCGGGGAGCCCAGGCATTTT
TRBD2,TRBV11-3,TRBJ2-3,many,CASSPWTSGDTQYF,TGTGCCAGCAGCCCCTGGACTAGCGGAGATACGCAGTATTTT
TRBD2,TRBV20-1,TRBJ2-3,few,CSATKPIAGGRGLTDTQYF,TGCAGTGCTACGAAACCGATAGCGGGGGGGCGGGGTCTCACAGATACGCAGTATTTT
-,TRBV2,TRBJ1-1,many,CASRAGIEAFF,TGTGCCAGCAGAGCCGGGATTGAAGCTTTCTTT
TRBD2,TRBV12-3/TRBV12-4,TRBJ2-2,few,CASTVRLAGNGELFF,TGTGCCAGCACCGTACGGTTAGCGGGAAACGGAGAGCTGTTTTTT
TRBD1,TRBV12-3/TRBV12-4,TRBJ1-2,many,CASSFRRTGWGGYTF,TGTGCCAGCAGTTTCCGCAGGACAGGGTGGGGTGGCTACACCTTC
TRBD1,TRBV24-1,TRBJ2-1,-,CATSDLGTASSYNEQSF,TGTGCCACCAGTGATTTGGGGACAGCAAGCTCCTACAATGAGCAGTCCTTC
TRBD1,TRBV7-2,TRBJ2-7,many,CASSLEGTEGSREQYF,TGTGCCAGCAGCTTAGAGGGGACAGAGGGAAGTCGCGAGCAGTACTTC
-,TRBV20-1,TRBJ1-2,many,CSARDPSNYGYTF,TGCAGTGCTAGAGATCCCAGTAACTATGGCTACACCTTC
-,TRBV19,TRBJ1-5,many,CASSIEGLINQPQHF,TGTGCCAGTAGTATAGAGGGACTGATTAATCAGCCCCAGCATTTT
-,TRBV4-2,TRBJ1-1,many,CASSQETEAFF,TGTGCCAGCAGCCAAGAAACTGAAGCTTTCTTT
TRBD1,TRBV6-5,TRBJ1-4,few,CASSYGGTGPEKLFF,TGTGCCAGCAGTTACGGAGGGACAGGGCCCGAAAAACTGTTTTTT
TRBD1,TRBV20-1,TRBJ1-2,many,CSAPIGGTVKGGYTF,TGCAGTGCCCCAATAGGGGGCACGGTCAAGGGAGGCTACACCTTC
-,TRBV12-3/TRBV12-4,TRBJ2-5,many,CASSLPESQETQYF,TGTGCCAGCAGTTTACCAGAGTCCCAAGAGACCCAGTACTTC
TRBD1,TRBV12-3/TRBV12-4,TRBJ2-3,many,CASSGTGFGTDTQYF,TGTGCCAGCAGCGGGACAGGGTTCGGCACAGATACGCAGTATTTT
-,TRBV6-1,TRBJ1-3,-,CASSESPISPGNTIYF,TGTGCCAGCAGTGAATCACCTATATCCCCTGGAAACACCATATATTTT
-,TRBV18,TRBJ2-4,-,CASSPYVAKNIQYF,TGTGCCAGCTCACCGTACGTAGCCAAAAACATTCAGTACTTC
TRBD2,TRBV5-6,TRBJ2-7,many,CASSILGGSAGVSYEQYF,TGTGCCAGCAGCATACTCGGGGGGTCAGCGGGAGTATCCTACGAGCAGTACTTC
-,TRBV28,TRBJ1-1,many,CASRAGSVNTEAFF,TGTGCCAGCAGGGCCGGTTCTGTGAACACTGAAGCTTTCTTT
-,TRBV7-9,TRBJ2-5,-,CDSSPRVPQETQYF,TGTGACAGCAGCCCACGGGTCCCCCAAGAGACCCAGTACTTC
-,TRBV29-1,TRBJ2-7,many,CSVPGLERGSSYEQYF,TGCAGCGTCCCCGGGTTGGAGAGGGGTAGCTCCTACGAGCAGTACTTC